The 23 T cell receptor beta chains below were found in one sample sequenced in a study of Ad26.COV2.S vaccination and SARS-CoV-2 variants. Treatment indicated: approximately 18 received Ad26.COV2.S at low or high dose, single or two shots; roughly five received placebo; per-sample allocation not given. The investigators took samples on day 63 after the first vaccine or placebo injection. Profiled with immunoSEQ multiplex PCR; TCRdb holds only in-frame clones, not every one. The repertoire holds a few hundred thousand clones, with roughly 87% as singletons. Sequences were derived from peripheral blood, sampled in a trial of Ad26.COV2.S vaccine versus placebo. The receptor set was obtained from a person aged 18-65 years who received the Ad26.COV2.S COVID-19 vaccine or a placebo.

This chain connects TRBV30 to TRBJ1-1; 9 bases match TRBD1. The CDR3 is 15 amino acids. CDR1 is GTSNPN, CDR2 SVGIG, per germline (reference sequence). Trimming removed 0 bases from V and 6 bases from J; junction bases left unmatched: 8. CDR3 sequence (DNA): TGTGCCTGGAGTGTACTGGGGACAGGGCTAGCTGAAGCTTTCTTT. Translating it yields CAWSVLGTGLAEAFF.

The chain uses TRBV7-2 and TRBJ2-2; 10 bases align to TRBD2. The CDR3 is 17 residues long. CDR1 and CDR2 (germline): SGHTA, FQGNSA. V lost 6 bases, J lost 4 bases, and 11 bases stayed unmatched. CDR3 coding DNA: TGTGCCAGCAGTCCTCAAACTAGCGGGATGTCCACCGGGGAGCTGTTTTTT. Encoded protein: CASSPQTSGMSTGELFF.

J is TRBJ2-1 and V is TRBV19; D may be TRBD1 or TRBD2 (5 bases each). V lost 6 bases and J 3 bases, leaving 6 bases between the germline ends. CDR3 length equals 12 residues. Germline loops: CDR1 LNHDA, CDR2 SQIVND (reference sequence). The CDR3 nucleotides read TGTGCCAGTAGGAGGGGCTACAATGAGCAGTTCTTC. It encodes CASRRGYNEQFF.

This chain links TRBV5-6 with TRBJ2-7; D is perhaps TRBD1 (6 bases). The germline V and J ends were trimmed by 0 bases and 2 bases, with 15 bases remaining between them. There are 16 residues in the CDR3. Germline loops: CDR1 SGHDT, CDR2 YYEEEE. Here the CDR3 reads CASSLGHREWPYEQYV. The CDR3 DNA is TGTGCCAGCAGCTTGGGCCACAGGGAGTGGCCCTACGAGCAGTACGTC.

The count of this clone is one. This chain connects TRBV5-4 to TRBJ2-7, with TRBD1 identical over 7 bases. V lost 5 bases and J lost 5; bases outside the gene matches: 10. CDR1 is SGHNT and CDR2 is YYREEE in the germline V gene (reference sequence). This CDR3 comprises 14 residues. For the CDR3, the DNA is TGTGCCAGCAGGCCGATTGACAGGGTCGACGAGCAGTACGTC. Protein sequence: CASRPIDRVDEQYV.

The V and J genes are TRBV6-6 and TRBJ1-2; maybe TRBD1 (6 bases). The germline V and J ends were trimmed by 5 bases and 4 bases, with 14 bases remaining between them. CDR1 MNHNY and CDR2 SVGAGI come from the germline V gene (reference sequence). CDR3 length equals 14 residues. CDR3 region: CASSDQGQGYGYTF. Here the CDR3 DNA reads TGTGCCAGCAGTGACCAGGGGCAGGGCTATGGCTACACCTTC.

The CDR3 is CASEKRPEQFF. CDR3 bases: TGTGCCAGCGAAAAGCGGCCAGAGCAGTTCTTC. The genes are TRBV6-4 and TRBJ2-1; D may be TRBD2 (5 bases). With 8 bases removed from V and 10 bases from J, the gap between germline ends came to 12 bases. Looked up from germline, CDR1 is MRHNA and CDR2 is SNTAGT. The CDR3 sequence is 11 residues long.

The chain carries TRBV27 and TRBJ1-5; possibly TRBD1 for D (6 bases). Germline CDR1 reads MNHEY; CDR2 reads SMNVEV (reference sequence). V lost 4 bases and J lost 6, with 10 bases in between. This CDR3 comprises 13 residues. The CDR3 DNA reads TGTGCCAGCAGTTGGGGGGCCCGTCAGCCCCAGCATTTT. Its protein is CASSWGARQPQHF.

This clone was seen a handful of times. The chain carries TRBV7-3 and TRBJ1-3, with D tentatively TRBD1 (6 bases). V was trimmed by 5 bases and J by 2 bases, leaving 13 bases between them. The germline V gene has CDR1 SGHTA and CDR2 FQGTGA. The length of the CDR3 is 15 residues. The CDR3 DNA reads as TGTGCCAGCAGCCCACGTGGGGGGCCTGGAAACACCATATATTTT. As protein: CASSPRGGPGNTIYF. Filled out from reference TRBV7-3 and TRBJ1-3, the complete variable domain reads GAGVSQTPSNKVTEKGKYVELRCDPISGHTALYWYRQSLGQGPEFLIYFQGTGAADDSGLPNDRFFAVRPEGSVSTLKIQRTERGDSAVYLCASSPRGGPGNTIYFGEGSWLTVV.

CDR3 region: CASSYSMGSAFYEQYV. For the CDR3, the DNA is TGTGCCAGCAGTTACTCGATGGGTTCCGCCTTCTACGAGCAGTACGTC. J is TRBJ2-7 and V is TRBV6-5; D is uncertain. The ends were cut back, 0 bases at V and 3 bases at J, with 15 bases in the middle. The CDR3 covers 16 residues. Germline CDR1 reads MNHEY; CDR2 reads SVGAGI.

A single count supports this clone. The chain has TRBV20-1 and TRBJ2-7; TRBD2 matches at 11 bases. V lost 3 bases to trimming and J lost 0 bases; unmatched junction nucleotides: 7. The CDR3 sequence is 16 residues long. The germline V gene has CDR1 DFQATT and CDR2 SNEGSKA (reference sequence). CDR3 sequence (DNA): TGCAGTGCTAGTCCCGGACTAGCGGGCCTCTCCTACGAGCAGTACGTC. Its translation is CSASPGLAGLSYEQYV.

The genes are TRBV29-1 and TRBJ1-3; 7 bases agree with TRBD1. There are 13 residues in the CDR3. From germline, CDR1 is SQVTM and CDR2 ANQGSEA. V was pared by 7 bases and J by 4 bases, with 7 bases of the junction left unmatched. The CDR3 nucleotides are TGCAGCGCAAGACAGGGCGCCGGAAACACCATATATTTT. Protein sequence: CSARQGAGNTIYF.

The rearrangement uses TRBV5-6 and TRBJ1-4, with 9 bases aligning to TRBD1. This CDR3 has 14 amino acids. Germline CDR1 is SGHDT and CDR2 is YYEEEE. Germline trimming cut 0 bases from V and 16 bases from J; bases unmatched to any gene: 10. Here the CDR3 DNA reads TGTGCCAGCAGCTTGGGACAGGGGGACCTCGAAAGGTTTTTT. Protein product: CASSLGQGDLERFF. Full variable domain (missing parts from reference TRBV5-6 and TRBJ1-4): DAGVTQSPTHLIKTRGQQVTLRCSPKSGHDTVSWYQQALGQGPQFIFQYYEEEERQRGNFPDRFSGHQFPNYSSELNVNALLLGDSALYLCASSLGQGDLERFFGSGTQLSVL.

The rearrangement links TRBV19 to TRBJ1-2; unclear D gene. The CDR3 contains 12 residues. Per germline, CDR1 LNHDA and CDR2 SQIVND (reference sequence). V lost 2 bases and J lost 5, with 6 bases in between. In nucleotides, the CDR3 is TGTGCCAGTAGTATAAACATTTATGGCTACACCTTC. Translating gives CASSINIYGYTF.

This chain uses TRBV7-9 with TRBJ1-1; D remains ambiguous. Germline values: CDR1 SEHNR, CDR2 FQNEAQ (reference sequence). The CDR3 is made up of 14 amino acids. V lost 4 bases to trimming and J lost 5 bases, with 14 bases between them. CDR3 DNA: TGTGCCAGCAGCTCAGCGCCCCGAGGGACTGAAGCTTTCTTT. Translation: CASSSAPRGTEAFF.

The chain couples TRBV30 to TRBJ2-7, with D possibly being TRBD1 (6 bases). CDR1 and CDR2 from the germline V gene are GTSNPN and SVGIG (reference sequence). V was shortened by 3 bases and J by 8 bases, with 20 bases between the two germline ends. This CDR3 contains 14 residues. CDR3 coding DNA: TGTGCCTGGAGCTCGGGGACAAGAGCTTACAAGCAGTACTTC. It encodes CAWSSGTRAYKQYF.

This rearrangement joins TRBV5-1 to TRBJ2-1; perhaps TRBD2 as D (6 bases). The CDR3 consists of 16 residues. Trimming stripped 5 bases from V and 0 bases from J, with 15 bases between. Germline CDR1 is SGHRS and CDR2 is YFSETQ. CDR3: CASREAGTRSYNEQFF. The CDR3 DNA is TGCGCCAGCAGGGAGGCGGGAACCCGCTCCTACAATGAGCAGTTCTTC.

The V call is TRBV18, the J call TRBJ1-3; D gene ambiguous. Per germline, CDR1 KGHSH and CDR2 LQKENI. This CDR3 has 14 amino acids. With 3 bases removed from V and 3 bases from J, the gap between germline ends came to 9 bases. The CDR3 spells CASSPGPDGNTIYF. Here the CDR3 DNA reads TGTGCCAGCTCACCCGGACCTGATGGAAACACCATATATTTT.

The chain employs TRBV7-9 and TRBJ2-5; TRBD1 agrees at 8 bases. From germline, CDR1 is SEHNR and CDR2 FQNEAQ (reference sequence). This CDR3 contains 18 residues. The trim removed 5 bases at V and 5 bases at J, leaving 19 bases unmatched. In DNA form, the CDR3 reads TGTGCCAGCAGCCCGGGGGCAGGGGGCTGGCGTGACGGTGAGACCCAGTACTTC. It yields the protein CASSPGAGGWRDGETQYF. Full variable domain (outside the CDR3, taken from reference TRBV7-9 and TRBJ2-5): DTGVSQNPRHKITKRGQNVTFRCDPISEHNRLYWYRQTLGQGPEFLTYFQNEAQLEKSRLLSDRFSAERPKGSFSTLEIQRTEQGDSAMYLCASSPGAGGWRDGETQYFGPGTRLLVL.

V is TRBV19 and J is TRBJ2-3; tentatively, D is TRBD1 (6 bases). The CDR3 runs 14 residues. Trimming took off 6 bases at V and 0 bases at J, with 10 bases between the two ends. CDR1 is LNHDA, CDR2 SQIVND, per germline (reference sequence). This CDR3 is CASRKGGSTDTQYF. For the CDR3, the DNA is TGTGCCAGTAGGAAAGGGGGTAGCACAGATACGCAGTATTTT.

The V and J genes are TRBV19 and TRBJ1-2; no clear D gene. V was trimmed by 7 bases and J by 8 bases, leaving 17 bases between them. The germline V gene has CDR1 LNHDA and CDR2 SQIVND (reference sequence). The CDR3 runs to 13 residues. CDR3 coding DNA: TGTGCCAGTACGGACCGCTTAACCCTGGGCTACACCTTC. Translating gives CASTDRLTLGYTF.

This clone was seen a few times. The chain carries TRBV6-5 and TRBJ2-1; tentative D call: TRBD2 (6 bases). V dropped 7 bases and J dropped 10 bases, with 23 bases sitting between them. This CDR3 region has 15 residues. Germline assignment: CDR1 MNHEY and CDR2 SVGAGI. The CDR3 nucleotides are TGTGCCAGCACCCGGGACTCTCTCCAGACTGGGGAGCAGTTCTTC. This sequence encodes CASTRDSLQTGEQFF.

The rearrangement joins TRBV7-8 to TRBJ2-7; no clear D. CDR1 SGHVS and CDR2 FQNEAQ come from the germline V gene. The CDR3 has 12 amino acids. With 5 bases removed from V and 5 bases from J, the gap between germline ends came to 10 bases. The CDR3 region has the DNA TGTGCCAGCAGCCGACTCTCTGACGAGCAGTACGTC. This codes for CASSRLSDEQYV.